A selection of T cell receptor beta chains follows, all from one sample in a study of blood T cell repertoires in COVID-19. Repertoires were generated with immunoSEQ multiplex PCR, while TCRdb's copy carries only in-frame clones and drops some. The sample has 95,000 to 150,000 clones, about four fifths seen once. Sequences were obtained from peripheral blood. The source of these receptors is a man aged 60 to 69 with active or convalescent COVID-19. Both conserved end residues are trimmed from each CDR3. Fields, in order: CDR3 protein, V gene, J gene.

CDR3 protein: ATSRVFGQTTGQY
V gene: TRBV15
J gene: TRBJ2-7

CDR3 protein: ASSTLNRVPEAF
V gene: TRBV19
J gene: TRBJ1-1

CDR3 protein: ASSPGGRARGYT
V gene: TRBV28
J gene: TRBJ1-2

CDR3 protein: ASSFGRGYEQY
V gene: TRBV7-3
J gene: TRBJ2-7

CDR3 protein: ASSLGVGNQPQH
V gene: TRBV6-2/TRBV6-3
J gene: TRBJ1-5

CDR3 protein: ASSQDQGGWTEAF
V gene: TRBV4-1
J gene: TRBJ1-1

CDR3 protein: ASTLSSGTQETQY
V gene: TRBV7-2
J gene: TRBJ2-5

CDR3 protein: ASSLDTGYGYT
V gene: TRBV28
J gene: TRBJ1-2

CDR3 protein: ASSLEGPSYNSPLH
V gene: TRBV27
J gene: TRBJ1-6

CDR3 protein: ASGLKGFGGRADTGELF
V gene: TRBV12-5
J gene: TRBJ2-2

CDR3 protein: ASSIGGQRAEAF
V gene: TRBV19
J gene: TRBJ1-1

CDR3 protein: ASISGTNEKLF
V gene: TRBV7-3
J gene: TRBJ1-4

CDR3 protein: ASSLVAGSGIQY
V gene: TRBV27
J gene: TRBJ2-4

CDR3 protein: ASNMRRLQSYNEQF
V gene: TRBV5-6
J gene: TRBJ2-1

CDR3 protein: AISVGTSGRANTGELF
V gene: TRBV10-3
J gene: TRBJ2-2

CDR3 protein: AISESPGGENQPQH
V gene: TRBV10-3
J gene: TRBJ1-5

CDR3 protein: ASSQGRGTYGYT
V gene: TRBV3-1/TRBV3-2
J gene: TRBJ1-2

CDR3 protein: ASSEADYRYEQY
V gene: TRBV6-1
J gene: TRBJ2-7

CDR3 protein: ASQGGRAVDTQY
V gene: TRBV19
J gene: TRBJ2-3

CDR3 protein: ASSPPRGAGRGWNEQF
V gene: TRBV18
J gene: TRBJ2-1

CDR3 protein: ASSSRQGNGSPLH
V gene: TRBV7-8
J gene: TRBJ1-6

CDR3 protein: ASSFGGLDYGYT
V gene: TRBV7-9
J gene: TRBJ1-2

CDR3 protein: ASSFRAGGRTDTQY
V gene: TRBV5-4
J gene: TRBJ2-3

CDR3 protein: ASSSGQTDNEKLF
V gene: TRBV7-9
J gene: TRBJ1-4

CDR3 protein: ASSLSWTLSDRVASYEQY
V gene: TRBV28
J gene: TRBJ2-7

CDR3 protein: SASRGEGAGGELF
V gene: TRBV20-1
J gene: TRBJ2-2

CDR3 protein: AWSVKDRGTTTDTQY
V gene: TRBV30
J gene: TRBJ2-3

CDR3 protein: ASRVELAGGELF
V gene: TRBV2
J gene: TRBJ2-2

CDR3 protein: ASSQSAVNTGELF
V gene: TRBV14
J gene: TRBJ2-2

CDR3 protein: ASRKRLAGTTGGDF
V gene: TRBV27
J gene: TRBJ2-1

CDR3 protein: ASSQAGGRETQY
V gene: TRBV4-1
J gene: TRBJ2-5

CDR3 protein: ASSEKGPDGGYT
V gene: TRBV10-1
J gene: TRBJ1-2

CDR3 protein: ASSDLRGPSDTYEQY
V gene: TRBV6-4
J gene: TRBJ2-7

CDR3 protein: ASSLVGQGGGTEAF
V gene: TRBV7-6
J gene: TRBJ1-1

CDR3 protein: ASSSPPDRPHTGELF
V gene: TRBV7-8
J gene: TRBJ2-2

CDR3 protein: ASSPGLAGVGELF
V gene: TRBV4-2
J gene: TRBJ2-2

CDR3 protein: ASKDYLALYEQY
V gene: TRBV2
J gene: TRBJ2-7

CDR3 protein: ASSLGAAGGRQETQY
V gene: TRBV5-1
J gene: TRBJ2-5

CDR3 protein: ASSPGLAGHPRADTQY
V gene: TRBV6-2/TRBV6-3
J gene: TRBJ2-3

CDR3 protein: ASSLMGQTEAF
V gene: TRBV7-3
J gene: TRBJ1-1

CDR3 protein: ASSYSGSETQY
V gene: TRBV7-2
J gene: TRBJ2-5

CDR3 protein: ASSQGIKTSGLQETQY
V gene: TRBV5-1
J gene: TRBJ2-5

CDR3 protein: ASSLYRGPTDTQY
V gene: TRBV5-4
J gene: TRBJ2-3

CDR3 protein: ASRGTGGQPQH
V gene: TRBV5-8
J gene: TRBJ1-5

CDR3 protein: ASSVGLITSGNTIY
V gene: TRBV19
J gene: TRBJ1-3

CDR3 protein: ASHSGQGTYEQY
V gene: TRBV18
J gene: TRBJ2-7

CDR3 protein: ATSDLKRGPGANVLT
V gene: TRBV24-1
J gene: TRBJ2-6

CDR3 protein: ASSFPGQAYNEQF
V gene: TRBV7-9
J gene: TRBJ2-1

CDR3 protein: ASRETGAISGNTIY
V gene: TRBV25-1
J gene: TRBJ1-3

CDR3 protein: AWSNAAGGSPLH
V gene: TRBV30
J gene: TRBJ1-6

CDR3 protein: ASSQESGSGYEQY
V gene: TRBV4-2
J gene: TRBJ2-7

CDR3 protein: ASSLLTGTQARSEKLF
V gene: TRBV5-1
J gene: TRBJ1-4

CDR3 protein: ASSLSLTGELF
V gene: TRBV5-4
J gene: TRBJ2-2

CDR3 protein: ASSIASGSTDTQY
V gene: TRBV19
J gene: TRBJ2-3

CDR3 protein: ASSPWGRGAQY
V gene: TRBV27
J gene: TRBJ2-5